The 7 T cell receptor beta chains given below trace back to one sample, sequenced in a study of blood T cell repertoires in COVID-19. Data came from immunoSEQ multiplex PCR; TCRdb stores just in-frame clones and leaves some out. Of under 300,000 clones in the sample, approximately 80% are singletons; the top ten hold 4.9%. The sample taken for sequencing was peripheral blood. The receptors come from a woman older than 75 with active or convalescent COVID-19.

This rearrangement joins TRBV14 to TRBJ1-1; D remains ambiguous. The CDR3 has 15 residues. From germline, CDR1 is SGHDN and CDR2 FVKESK. With 4 bases removed from V and 0 bases from J, the gap between germline ends came to 12 bases. The CDR3 DNA follows: TGTGCCAGCAGCCCGACCCGAGGAGTGAACACTGAAGCTTTCTTT. Protein: CASSPTRGVNTEAFF.

V gene TRBV30 combines with J gene TRBJ2-4; 10 bases align to TRBD1. There are 15 residues in the CDR3. Germline V gene lookup returns CDR1 GTSNPN and CDR2 SVGIG (reference sequence). V was pared by 0 bases and J by 7 bases, with 6 bases of the junction left unmatched. CDR3 region: CAWSVPQDRGNIQYF. CDR3 nucleotide sequence: TGTGCCTGGAGTGTTCCCCAGGACAGGGGGAACATTCAGTACTTC.

The V gene is TRBV5-1, the J gene TRBJ1-1, with D maybe TRBD1 (5 bases). The CDR3 totals 15 residues. V lost 1 base and J lost 0, with 10 bases in between. Germline V lookup: CDR1 SGHRS, CDR2 YFSETQ. CDR3 region: CASSLLTEMNTEAFF. The CDR3 nucleotides are TGCGCCAGCAGCTTGCTGACAGAAATGAACACTGAAGCTTTCTTT.

The chain uses TRBV18 and TRBJ2-1; D may be TRBD1 (6 bases). Germline V lookup: CDR1 KGHSH, CDR2 LQKENI. CDR3 length: 16 residues. V lost 4 bases and J 5 bases, leaving 18 bases between the germline ends. DNA for the CDR3: TGTGCCAGCTCACTTACCGGGGCAGGGGACCACAATGAGCAGTTCTTC. Translated, it gives CASSLTGAGDHNEQFF.

The chain employs TRBV5-1 and TRBJ1-1, with a possible D match to TRBD1 (5 bases). Trimming left V 0 bases short and J 4 bases short, with 7 bases between. Germline lookup yields CDR1 SGHRS and CDR2 YFSETQ. The CDR3 sequence is 13 residues long. This CDR3 reads CASSLEGFTEAFF. For the CDR3, the DNA is TGCGCCAGCAGCTTGGAGGGGTTCACTGAAGCTTTCTTT.

J is TRBJ1-2 and V is TRBV5-6, with a possible D match to TRBD1 (6 bases). The CDR3 loop spans 16 amino acids. The V gene lost 1 base and the J gene lost 4 bases, with 17 bases spanning the gap. The germline CDR1 and CDR2 sequences are SGHDT and YYEEEE. CDR3 residues: CASSLRRDTRVYGYTF. The CDR3 DNA sequence: TGTGCCAGCAGCTTGCGTCGGGACACCCGAGTCTATGGCTACACCTTC.

V gene TRBV19 combines with J gene TRBJ2-1; 9 nucleotides align to TRBD2. J was trimmed by 4 bases and V by 4 bases; bases with no gene match: 14. The CDR3 is made up of 18 amino acids. Germline V gene lookup returns CDR1 LNHDA and CDR2 SQIVND (reference sequence). The chain's CDR3 is CASSTATLLAGHYNEQFF. CDR3 DNA sequence: TGTGCCAGTAGTACCGCAACTCTCCTAGCGGGGCATTACAATGAGCAGTTCTTC.